This T cell receptor (beta chain) was obtained from a study of response to subunit inactivated influenza vaccine. In the case of this clonotype: The antigen is unknown.

Regarding the study as a whole: The study's authors posited that every seasonal influenza vaccination enlists few new T cells.

TCRdb re-analysed the RT-PCR reads in MiXCR, keeping a single row per CDR3 protein. The repertoire holds 700,000 to 900,000 distinct CDR3 sequences, with 21% as singletons. The CDR3 covers 13 residues. Trimming took 3 bases from V and 2 from J, leaving 7 bases between them. The germline gives CDR1 MNHNS, CDR2 SASEGT. The sample was PBMCs from blood, taken more than 4 days after vaccination. The chain recombines TRBV6-1 with TRBJ2-5; D is unresolved. The clonotype comes from a man aged 45-60 years who received an inactivated influenza vaccine. The CDR3 loop reads CASSEIPQETQYF. The CDR3 bases are TGTGCCAGCAGTGAGATCCCTCAAGAGACCCAGTACTTC.